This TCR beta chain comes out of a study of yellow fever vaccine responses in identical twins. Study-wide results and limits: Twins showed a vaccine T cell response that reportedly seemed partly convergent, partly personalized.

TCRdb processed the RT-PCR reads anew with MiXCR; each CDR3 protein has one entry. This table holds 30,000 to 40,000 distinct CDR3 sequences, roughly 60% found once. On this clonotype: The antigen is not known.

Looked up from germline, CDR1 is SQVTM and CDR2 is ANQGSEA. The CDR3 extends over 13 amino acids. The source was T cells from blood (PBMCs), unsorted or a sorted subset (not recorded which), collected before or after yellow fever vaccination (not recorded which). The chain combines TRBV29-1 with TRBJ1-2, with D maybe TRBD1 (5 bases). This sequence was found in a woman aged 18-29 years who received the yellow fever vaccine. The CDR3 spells CTFHPGDNYGYTF. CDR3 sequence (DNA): TGCACATTCCATCCGGGGGACAACTATGGCTACACCTTC.